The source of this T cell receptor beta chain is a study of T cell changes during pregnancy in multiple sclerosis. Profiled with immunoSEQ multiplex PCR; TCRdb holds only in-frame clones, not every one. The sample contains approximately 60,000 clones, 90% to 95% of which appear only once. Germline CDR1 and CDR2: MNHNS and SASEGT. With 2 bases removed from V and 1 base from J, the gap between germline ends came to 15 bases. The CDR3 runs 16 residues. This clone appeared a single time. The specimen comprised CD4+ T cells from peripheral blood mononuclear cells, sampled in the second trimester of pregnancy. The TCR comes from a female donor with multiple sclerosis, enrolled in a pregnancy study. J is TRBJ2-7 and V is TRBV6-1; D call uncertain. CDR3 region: CASSETSWASSYEQYF. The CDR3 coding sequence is TGTGCCAGCAGTGAAACCTCTTGGGCATCGTCCTACGAGCAGTACTTC.